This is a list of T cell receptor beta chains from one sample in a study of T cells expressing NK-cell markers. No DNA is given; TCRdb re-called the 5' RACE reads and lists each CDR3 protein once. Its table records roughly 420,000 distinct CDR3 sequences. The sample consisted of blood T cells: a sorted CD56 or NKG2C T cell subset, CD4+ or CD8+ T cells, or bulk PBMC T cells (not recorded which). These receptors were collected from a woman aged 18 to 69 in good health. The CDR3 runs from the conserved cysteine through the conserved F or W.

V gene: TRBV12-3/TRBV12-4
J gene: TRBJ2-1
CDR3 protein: CASNGLGQVLGNEQFF

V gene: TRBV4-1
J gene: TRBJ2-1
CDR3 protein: CASSHQPPGLAWNEQFF

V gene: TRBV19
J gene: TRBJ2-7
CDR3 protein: CASSILLGGYEQYF

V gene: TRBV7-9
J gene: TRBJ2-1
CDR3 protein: CASSSAPWGGKYNEQFF

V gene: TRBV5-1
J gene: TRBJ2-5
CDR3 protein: CASSTGRLAGGPGETQYF

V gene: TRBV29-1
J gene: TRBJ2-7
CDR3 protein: CSVVRARGEQYF

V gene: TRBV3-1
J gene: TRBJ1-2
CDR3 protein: CASSPSRGRGYTF

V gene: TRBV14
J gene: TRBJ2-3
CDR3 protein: CASSRRLAGLADTQYF

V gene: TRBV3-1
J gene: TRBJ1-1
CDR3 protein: CASSQTVGNTEAFF

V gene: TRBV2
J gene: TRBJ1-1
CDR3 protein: CASSEGDREVTEAFF

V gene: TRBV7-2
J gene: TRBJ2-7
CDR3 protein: CASSPVGGSYEQYF

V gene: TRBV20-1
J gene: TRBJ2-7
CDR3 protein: CSARNFRGSDSEQYF

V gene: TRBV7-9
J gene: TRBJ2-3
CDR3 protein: CASSLGMVGGSDTQYF

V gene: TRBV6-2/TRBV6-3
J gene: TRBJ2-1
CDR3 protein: CASSYSKGTGGLAGANEQFF

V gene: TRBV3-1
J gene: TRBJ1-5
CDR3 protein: CASSRGQGGNQPQHF

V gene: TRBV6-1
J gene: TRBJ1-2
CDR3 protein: CASSDREFINYGYTF

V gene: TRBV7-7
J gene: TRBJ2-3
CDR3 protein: CASSLQAGVGGDTQYF

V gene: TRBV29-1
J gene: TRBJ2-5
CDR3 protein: CSISTGTGGLTQYF

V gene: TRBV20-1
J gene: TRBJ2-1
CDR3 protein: CSANPGAEKQFF

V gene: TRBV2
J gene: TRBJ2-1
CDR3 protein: CASSEIGGGQFF

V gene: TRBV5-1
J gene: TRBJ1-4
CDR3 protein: CASPDSARTGLNEKLFF

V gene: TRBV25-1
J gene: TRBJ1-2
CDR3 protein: CASSPQTGVYGYTF

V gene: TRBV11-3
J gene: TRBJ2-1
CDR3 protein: CASSPRGIKAYNEQFF

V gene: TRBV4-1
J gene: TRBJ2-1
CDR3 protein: CASSQGGDHSYNEQFF

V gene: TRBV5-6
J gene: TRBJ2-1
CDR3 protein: CASTYIRDEQFF

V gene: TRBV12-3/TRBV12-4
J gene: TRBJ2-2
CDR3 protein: CASSKRTRANTGELFF

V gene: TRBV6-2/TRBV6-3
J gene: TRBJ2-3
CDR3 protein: CASSYVSGLAGADTQYF

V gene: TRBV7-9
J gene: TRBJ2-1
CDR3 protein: CASSAGLAGGQGEQFF

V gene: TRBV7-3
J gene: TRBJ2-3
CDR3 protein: CASSSRTSGATDTQYF

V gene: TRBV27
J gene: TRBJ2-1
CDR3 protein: CASSLTRTQNNEQFF

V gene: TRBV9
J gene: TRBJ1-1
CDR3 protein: CASSAGQGGTEAFF

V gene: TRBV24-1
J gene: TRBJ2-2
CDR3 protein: CATTDSNTGELFF

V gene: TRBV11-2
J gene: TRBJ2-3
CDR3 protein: CASSLGPSPGADTQYF

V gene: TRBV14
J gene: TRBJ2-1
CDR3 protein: CASSQSIRGRYNEQFF

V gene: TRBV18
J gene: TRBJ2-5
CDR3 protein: CASSPRLEETQYF

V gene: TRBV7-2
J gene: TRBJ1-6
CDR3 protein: CASSLTSTDNSPLHF

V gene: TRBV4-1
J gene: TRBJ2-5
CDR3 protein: CASSQDERRKETQYF

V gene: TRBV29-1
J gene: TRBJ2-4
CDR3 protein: CSVSRGAENIQYF

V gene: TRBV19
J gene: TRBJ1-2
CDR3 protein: CASRPGNGDYGYTF

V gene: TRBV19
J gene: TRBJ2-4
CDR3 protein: CASSTPPGRAEENIQYF